This T cell receptor (beta chain) was identified in a study of human T cells and chemical hapten exposure (dated by TCRdb to the early 2020s). The study in broad terms: For sensitization, 2% DPC in acetone was applied to a 2 cm by 2 cm area of upper inner arm skin. Throughout the roughly 24-week study period, patients were also given weekly therapeutic DPC doses on the scalp. Patch testing was done on the upper back using Finn chambers containing 0.01% DPC, and results were scored after 6 days according to International Contact Dermatitis Research Group standards. The mostly female patient cohort included alopecia areata with under or over 50% scalp involvement, alopecia totalis and alopecia universalis. Libraries were pooled for sequencing, and per-sample TCR yields varied mainly because of small differences in library volumes within the pool. In alopecia patients, the study followed how the peripheral blood TCR repertoire changed in vivo over primary and secondary sensitization to diphenylcyclopropenone (DPC), a hapten. Patient blood was sampled pre-sensitization (week 0) and at 2, 6 and about 24 weeks after DPC sensitization. For TCR sequencing, blood came from 25 to 35 alopecia patients at anywhere from one to four time points (pre-sensitization, 2, 6 and 24 weeks). General findings and caveats noted by the study authors: No change with DPC sensitization was found in the number of TCRs above 1 in 1000 frequency, and no evidence of global repertoire structure alterations was found. Significantly more large CDR3 similarity clusters were formed by expanded TCRs than by pre-sensitization or healthy control sets, consistent with antigen-driven responses. Patch test score was positively correlated with the number of PT1 expanded TCRs, with significance at thresholds 8, 16 and 32 but not at 4. Repeated subsampling changed both the strength of the expansion versus patch-test correlation and the threshold at which that correlation became significant. Because all patients had alopecia, a presumed autoimmune disease, the immune response of the patients might differ from that of healthy individuals.

The label giving this sample's time point can be read as: pre-sensitization, week 0. The treatment or condition label, as the study defines it: therapeutic diphenylcyclopropenone sensitization with weekly scalp DPC. At every patch-test visit, the blood draw took place before the patch test was put on. Patients were considered eligible if aged 18 to 70, diagnosed with alopecia and deemed suitable for DPC therapy, and patients were excluded if pregnant. Total RNA was extracted from unfractionated whole blood collected in Tempus Blood RNA tubes. This clonotype was seen many times. Its antigen is not yet known. No base-level quality is on record; no much larger clone is a single base apart. To prepare the library, RACE was applied. Sequencing relied on a NextSeq 500. Library preparation attached unique molecular identifiers to individual cDNA molecules for quantitative, reproducible TCR counting. Each blood RNA sample was used to sequence both TCR alpha and TCR beta chains. The authors' pipeline ran thus. A median of approximately 100,000 TCRs per sample was observed, with a range of about 20,000 to 690,600. V, J and CDR3 annotation of the TCR reads was performed with the Decombinator software suite. Every sample was subsampled to the same number of TCRs (28,000) for the PS versus PT1 abundance plots. Expanded TCRs were defined as absent before sensitization and observed at least eight times at the 2-week time point. TCRdb itself trimmed the public reads at Q25 with fastp, ran MiXCR and retained productive beta chains. Entries are consolidated by CDR3 protein sequence, retaining the most common genes and DNA. These V and J calls derive from TCRdb rather than the authors' analysis. For this sample the table gives around 120,000 distinct CDR3 sequences, of which roughly 13% were detected only once. Approximately 3% of the sample belongs to the ten largest clones.

This receptor was identified in a woman aged 18 to 35 with alopecia areata. Some clones in this sample may be carry-over from other donors' samples. The starting material was whole blood, obtained in connection with sensitization to the hapten diphenylcyclopropenone (DPC).

CDR3 loop: CASSQQEFTQYF. The DNA sequence reads TGTGCCAGCAGCCAACAGGAATTTACGCAGTATTTT. This chain joins TRBV3-1 to TRBJ2-3; the D segment cannot be called with confidence. V loses 2 bases, J loses 8 bases, and the germline ends lie 8 bases apart. The CDR3 has 12 amino acids, counting the end cysteine and phenylalanine. CDR3 DNA is the only sequence kept; it has 36 bases, read in frame from the first base. Via the germline V gene (reference sequence), CDR1 is LGHDT and CDR2 YNNKEL.